Here is one T cell receptor (beta chain) with its context. Extracted from the samples, RNA was reverse transcribed into cDNA to serve as the sequencing template. Assay used: immunoSEQ multiplex PCR; TCRdb lists only in-frame clones, some missing. The sample has approximately 120,000 clones; roughly 57% are singletons. Treatment defined: oral pan-JAK inhibitor, 5-10 mg twice daily. Peripheral blood and lesional scalp punch biopsies were taken from alopecia areata patients. This sample stems from a study of CD8+ T cells in alopecia areata. This TCR was recovered from a human donor with alopecia areata. This material consisted of CD4+ T cells sorted from blood, taken at week 4, from a patient treated with tofacitinib.

The CDR3 DNA reads TGTGCCAGCTCTCCTCGGACAGGGGTGGTCAATGAGCAGTTCTTC. This translates into CASSPRTGVVNEQFF. The chain has TRBV18 and TRBJ2-1; 9 bases are a match to TRBD1. V gave up 6 bases and J gave up 6 bases; unmatched junction bases: 9. From germline, CDR1 is KGHSH and CDR2 LQKENI. The CDR3 totals 15 residues.